This TCR beta chain derives from a study of blood T cell repertoires in COVID-19. Method: immunoSEQ multiplex PCR; TCRdb's copy keeps in-frame clones and lacks some. This sample has over 150,000 clones, with roughly four fifths found just once. Per the germline V gene, CDR1 is SNHLY and CDR2 is FYNNEI. The junction had 8 bases not matched to a gene; V was cut back by 9 bases and J by 7 bases. This CDR3 region has 13 residues. Sequenced material: peripheral blood. The TCR originated in an elderly woman with COVID-19, enrolled during active disease. V is TRBV2 and J is TRBJ2-2; 7 nucleotides align to TRBD1. The CDR3 protein is CASRRGGGGELFF. As DNA, the CDR3 is TGTGCCAGTCGCCGAGGGGGCGGCGGGGAGCTGTTTTTT.